This T cell receptor beta chain was profiled in a study of CD8+ T cells in alopecia areata (dated by TCRdb to the late 2010s). About the study as a whole: The treated patients took part in an open-label pilot trial in which moderate-to-severe alopecia areata was treated with oral tofacitinib at 5 to 10 mg twice daily. Tofacitinib was given for 6 to 18 months, followed by 6 months of follow-up off drug to assess delayed response and recurrence. Disease severity in treated patients was measured with the SALT score, which quantifies the percentage of affected scalp surface area. The study used high-throughput TCRbeta sequencing to examine T cell clonal expansion in alopecia areata, in both the C3H/HeJ mouse model and human patients. Scalp tissue and sorted CD4+ and CD8+ peripheral blood T cells from patchy and totalis/universalis alopecia areata patients and from healthy controls were covered by human TCRbeta sequencing. Tofacitinib-treated patients had biopsies at baseline and at 4 and 24 weeks of treatment, with a later scalp biopsy in several patients. Scalp clonality was compared across normal scalp (n=4), patchy alopecia areata scalp (n=8), and alopecia totalis/universalis scalp (n=8). RNA was obtained with the PAXgene miRNA kit for fixed scalp, the miRNeasy kit for PBMCs, and the RNeasy kit for mouse skin. Amplification of TCRbeta CDR3 regions was done by immunoSEQ multiplex PCR using 35 Vbeta forward primers and 13 Jbeta reverse primers. The study at large found these results: Tofacitinib significantly lowered scalp clonality and the number of expanded CD8+ clones among the top 100 scalp clones. Compared with normal scalp, lesional scalp, particularly in alopecia totalis/universalis, had higher clonality and more expanded CD8+ clones, which suggests antigenic drive. Because the treated cohort was small and had just a single nonresponder, larger studies are needed to establish links between baseline CD8+ expansion and response. Resident alphabeta T cells in normal human skin are also sequenced, complicating scalp TCR repertoire analysis, unlike mouse skin dominated by gammadelta T cells. During tofacitinib treatment, many expanded lesional clones stuck around in both scalp and blood, and this persistence may partly explain why relapse happens after treatment is stopped. Shared TCR sequences between patients were less evident than in mice, which may be partly attributable to HLA diversity in the patient population.

Remarks on this clone: Its antigen specificity is not known. Base qualities are not at hand, and no much larger clone is one base apart.

Library prep was done by the immunoSEQ multiplex PCR assay. To provide template for TCR sequencing, every sample had RNA extracted and reverse transcribed into cDNA. First-strand cDNA was synthesized with SuperScript III using a 2:1 mix of oligo-dT and random hexamers. A synthetic immune receptor repertoire was used to gauge amplification bias, and whatever bias remained was removed computationally. The authors processed their data as follows. Raw reads were preprocessed to remove errors, and CDR3 was defined by IMGT conventions from the conserved cysteine to phenylalanine. Clonality was computed as 1 minus the Shannon entropy, with the entropy normalized by log2 of the number of productive unique TCRs. Whether each scalp clone was CD4 or CD8 was inferred by checking scalp TCRbeta sequences against the CD4 and CD8 repertoires from sorted blood. The clones in this table, taken by TCRdb from immuneACCESS, are in-frame only. Not every clone is retained; where verified, under half of the shortfall comes from an unresolved V gene, and the cause of the rest is unknown. V and J calls and clone size are those listed in that table; D and trimming were worked out from the DNA. The sample table records roughly 76,000 clones; roughly 30% of these occur just once. Of the sample, more than 12% is held by the ten largest clones.

V gives up 3 bases and J gives up 2 bases, and the segment between their germline ends measures 11 bases. CDR1 and CDR2 are drawn from the germline V gene (reference sequence): MNHEY, SMNVEV. The CDR3, from cysteine to phenylalanine, totals 15 residues. The CDR3 DNA has 45 bases and is translated from base 1. The time point label on this specimen signifies: about four weeks on oral tofacitinib. Interpreted using the paper, the treatment or condition label stands for: oral pan-JAK inhibitor, 5-10 mg twice daily. Peripheral blood and lesional scalp punch biopsies were obtained from patients with alopecia areata. PBMCs were isolated by density centrifugation and stained for CD3, CD4 and CD8, after which CD4+ and CD8+ T cells were sorted on a FACSAria.

This clonotype originated in a human donor with alopecia areata. The chain couples TRBV27 to TRBJ1-3, with a tentative D gene TRBD1 over 6 matching bases. Material: CD8+ T cells sorted from blood, obtained at week 4, from a patient treated with tofacitinib. CDR3 region: CASSLTRGAGNTIYF. DNA sequence: TGTGCCAGCAGTTTGACTAGGGGGGCTGGAAACACCATATATTTT.